Following are 3 T cell receptor beta chains from one sample sequenced in a study of shared clonotypes between healthy human individuals. Method: immunoSEQ multiplex PCR; TCRdb's copy keeps in-frame clones and lacks some. The table shows a few million clones, with just over 90% occurring only once. Sequences were obtained from naive CD4+ T cells sorted from blood. Indicated subset: CD45RA+ positively selected. Receptor source: a young man in good health.

The V gene is TRBV7-9, the J gene TRBJ2-5; D assignment may be TRBD1 or TRBD2 (5 bases each). Per the germline V gene, CDR1 is SEHNR and CDR2 is FQNEAQ (reference sequence). This CDR3 has 16 residues. The V end lost 3 bases, the J end lost 4 bases, and 18 bases lay between the germline ends. The CDR3: CASSLTYPTGLETQYF. The CDR3 DNA reads TGTGCCAGCAGCTTGACGTACCCCACGGGGCTAGAGACCCAGTACTTC.

This chain connects TRBV18 to TRBJ1-2; D remains unclear. Germline V gene lookup returns CDR1 KGHSH and CDR2 LQKENI. Trimming removed 2 bases from V and 4 bases from J, with 14 bases in between. This CDR3 spans 15 amino acids. CDR3 in amino acids: CASSPNSGFSYGYTF. The CDR3 DNA is TGTGCCAGCTCACCAAATTCTGGGTTTTCCTATGGCTACACCTTC.

The chain links TRBV6-6 to TRBJ1-6, with 7 bases that match TRBD1. CDR1 MNHNY and CDR2 SVGAGI come from the germline V gene (reference sequence). With 5 bases clipped from V and 10 bases from J, the junction kept 5 bases outside the gene matches. The CDR3 extends over 13 amino acids. CDR3: CASSTGDRSPLHF. As DNA, the CDR3 is TGTGCCAGCAGTACAGGGGATCGGTCACCCCTCCACTTT.